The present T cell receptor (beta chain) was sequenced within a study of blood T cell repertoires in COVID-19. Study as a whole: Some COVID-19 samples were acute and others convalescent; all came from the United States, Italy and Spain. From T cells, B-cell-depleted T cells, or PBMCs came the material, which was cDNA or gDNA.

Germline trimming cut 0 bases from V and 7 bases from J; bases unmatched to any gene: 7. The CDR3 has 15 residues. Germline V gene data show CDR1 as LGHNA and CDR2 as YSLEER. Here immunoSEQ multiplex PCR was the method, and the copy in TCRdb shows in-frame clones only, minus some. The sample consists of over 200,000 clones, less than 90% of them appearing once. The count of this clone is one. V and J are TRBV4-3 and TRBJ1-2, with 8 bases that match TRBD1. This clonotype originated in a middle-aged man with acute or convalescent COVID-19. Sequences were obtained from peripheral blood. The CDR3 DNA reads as TGCGCCAGCAGCCAAGACAGGGGGCAGCTACGTGGCTACACCTTC. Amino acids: CASSQDRGQLRGYTF.